This entry concerns a single T cell receptor (beta chain). The target antigen is unknown. The sample is drawn from a study of naive CD8 T cells in extremely preterm neonates. Whole-study results and caveats: Preterm samples differed in productive template counts; sample size was small. Compared with all age groups, preterm neonates showed less repertoire richness.

Produced via immunoSEQ multiplex PCR; TCRdb's table is partial and in-frame only. Among roughly 4,700 clones listed, roughly 97% were seen once. Elective cesarean births at 37-41 weeks, without labor or membrane rupture, supplied the cord blood. Excluded: fetal demise, active maternal HSV, known maternal HIV. The sample holds sorted live naive CD8+ CD45RA+CCR7+ T cells. J gave up 4 bases and V 2 bases, and 12 bases lay outside the gene matches. Per germline, CDR1 SGHTA and CDR2 FQGTGA. There are 18 residues in the CDR3. The sample consisted of naive CD8+ T cells from cord blood. The source is a newborn in good health. The V call is TRBV7-3, the J call TRBJ2-5; 11 bases are shared with TRBD1. The CDR3 loop reads CASSLPIGGGTGGETQYF. The CDR3 region has the DNA TGTGCCAGCAGCTTACCAATTGGGGGTGGGACAGGGGGAGAGACCCAGTACTTC.